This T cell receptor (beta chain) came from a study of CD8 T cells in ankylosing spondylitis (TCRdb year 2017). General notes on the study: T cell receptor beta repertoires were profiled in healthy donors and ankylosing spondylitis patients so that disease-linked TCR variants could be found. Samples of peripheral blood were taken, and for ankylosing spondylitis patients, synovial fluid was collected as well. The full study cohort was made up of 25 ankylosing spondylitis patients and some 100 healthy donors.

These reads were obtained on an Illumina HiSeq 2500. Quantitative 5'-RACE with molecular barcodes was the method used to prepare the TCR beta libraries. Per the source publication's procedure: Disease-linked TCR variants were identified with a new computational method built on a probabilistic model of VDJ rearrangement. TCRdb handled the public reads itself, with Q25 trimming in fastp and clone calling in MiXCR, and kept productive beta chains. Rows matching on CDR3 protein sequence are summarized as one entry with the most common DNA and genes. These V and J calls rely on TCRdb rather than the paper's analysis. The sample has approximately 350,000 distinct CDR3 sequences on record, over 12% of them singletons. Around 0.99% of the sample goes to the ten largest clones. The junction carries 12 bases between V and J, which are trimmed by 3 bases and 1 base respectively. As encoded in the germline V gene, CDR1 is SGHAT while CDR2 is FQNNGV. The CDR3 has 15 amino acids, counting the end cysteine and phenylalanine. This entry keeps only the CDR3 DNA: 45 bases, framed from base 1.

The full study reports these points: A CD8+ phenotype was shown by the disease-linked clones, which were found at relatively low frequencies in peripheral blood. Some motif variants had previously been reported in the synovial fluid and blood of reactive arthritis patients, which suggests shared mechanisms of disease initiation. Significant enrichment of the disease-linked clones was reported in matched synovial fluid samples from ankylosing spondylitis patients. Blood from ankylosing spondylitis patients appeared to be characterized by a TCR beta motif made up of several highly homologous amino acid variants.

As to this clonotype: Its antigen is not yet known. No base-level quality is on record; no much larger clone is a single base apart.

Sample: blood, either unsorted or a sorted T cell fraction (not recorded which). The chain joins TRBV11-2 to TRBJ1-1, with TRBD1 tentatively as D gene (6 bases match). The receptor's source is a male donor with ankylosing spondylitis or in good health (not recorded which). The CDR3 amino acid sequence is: CASSFRGMGNTEAFF. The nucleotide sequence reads TGTGCCAGCAGCTTCAGGGGAATGGGGAACACTGAAGCTTTCTTT. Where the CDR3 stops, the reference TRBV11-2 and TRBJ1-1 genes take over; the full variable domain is EAGVAQSPRYKIIEKRQSVAFWCNPISGHATLYWYQQILGQGPKLLIQFQNNGVVDDSQLPKDRFSAERLKGVDSTLKIQPAKLEDSAVYLCASSFRGMGNTEAFFGQGTRLTVV.